The 21 T cell receptor beta chains below come from one sample, sequenced in a study of spatial heterogeneity in lung cancer. TCRdb analysed the 5' RACE reads with MiXCR anew, one entry per CDR3 protein. There are roughly 50,000 distinct CDR3 sequences in the sample; 6% to 9.5% occur only once, and less than 15% lies in the top ten. Time point indicated: sample taken at primary tumor resection. Unsorted whole RNA from tumor, nontumor lung or frozen PBMC underwent sequencing. Here the sequenced sample was PBMCs, taken at surgery. These receptors came from a female donor with early-stage non-small cell lung cancer.

This clonotype was observed a few times. This rearrangement joins TRBV9 to TRBJ2-1, with TRBD1 matching 10 bases. The germline V gene has CDR1 SGDLS and CDR2 YYNGEE. J lost 3 bases, V lost 3 bases, and 3 bases had no gene match. The CDR3 covers 15 residues. The CDR3 DNA sequence: TGTGCCAGCAGCGGGCGGGACAGGGGCTACAATGAGCAGTTCTTC. This encodes CASSGRDRGYNEQFF.

In this sample, this clonotype turned up many times. The V and J genes are TRBV20-1 and TRBJ1-2; D unresolved. Trimming pared 1 base from V and 2 bases from J, leaving 11 bases between. This CDR3 comprises 14 residues. The germline V gene has CDR1 DFQATT and CDR2 SNEGSKA (reference sequence). The CDR3 protein is CSARAVGLNYGYTF. The CDR3 DNA follows: TGCAGTGCTAGAGCGGTAGGCCTAAACTATGGCTACACCTTC.

This clonotype was counted between two and nine times. This chain links TRBV19 with TRBJ2-3, with 7 bases fitting TRBD2. In germline, CDR1 is LNHDA, CDR2 SQIVND (reference sequence). The trim removed 10 bases at V and 2 bases at J, leaving 9 bases unmatched. The CDR3 contains 14 residues. CDR3 sequence reads: CATNGGIFTDTQYF. CDR3 sequence (DNA): TGTGCCACCAACGGGGGGATCTTCACAGATACGCAGTATTTT.

This chain uses TRBV19 with TRBJ1-2; tentatively, D is TRBD1 (5 bases). V lost 6 bases to trimming and J lost 4 bases, with 12 bases between them. The V gene's germline CDR1 is LNHDA and CDR2 SQIVND (reference sequence). The CDR3 totals 13 residues. CDR3 loop: CASSSGTVYGYTF. The CDR3 nucleotides read TGTGCCAGTAGCTCCGGGACGGTCTATGGCTACACCTTC.

This clonotype was found a few times. CDR3 nucleotides: TGCGCCAGCAGCCAAGAAGCGCAGGGGATGGGGGAAAAACTGTTTTTT. It specifies CASSQEAQGMGEKLFF. V and J are TRBV4-1 and TRBJ1-4, with a tentative D call TRBD1 (6 bases). The CDR3 sequence is 16 residues long. Germline V gene lookup returns CDR1 MGHRA and CDR2 YSYEKL. The V end was cut by 0 bases, the J end by 8 bases, with 16 bases between.

The V gene is TRBV5-1, the J gene TRBJ2-7, with a possible D match to TRBD1 (6 bases). V lost 4 bases and J 6 bases, leaving 29 bases between the germline ends. The V gene's germline CDR1 is SGHRS and CDR2 YFSETQ. The CDR3 sequence is 18 residues long. This CDR3 is CASSPVRQQGMGWGEQYF. CDR3 sequence (DNA): TGCGCCAGCAGCCCCGTTCGACAACAGGGTATGGGATGGGGCGAGCAGTACTTC.

This clonotype was seen at least ten times. V and J are TRBV15 and TRBJ1-1; 8 bases map to TRBD1. CDR3 length: 16 amino acids. V lost 5 bases to trimming and J lost 1 base; unmatched junction nucleotides: 9. The V gene's germline CDR1 is LNHNV and CDR2 YYDKDF (reference sequence). This CDR3 is CATSESPGQANTEAFF. The CDR3 DNA reads as TGTGCCACCAGCGAGAGCCCGGGACAGGCGAACACTGAAGCTTTCTTT.

In its sample, this clonotype was seen many times. The J gene is TRBJ2-5, the V gene TRBV12-3 or TRBV12-4; 7 nucleotides line up with TRBD2. The CDR3 extends over 13 amino acids. The V and J ends lost 4 bases and 1 base, in that order; junction bases with no gene match: 0. The CDR3 loop reads CASSWGGQETQYF. As DNA, the CDR3 is TGTGCCAGCAGTTGGGGGGGCCAAGAGACCCAGTACTTC.

J is TRBJ1-6 and V is TRBV20-1, with TRBD1 as a possible D gene (6 bases). V dropped 3 bases and J dropped 3 bases, with 18 bases sitting between them. The CDR3 sequence is 17 residues long. Germline CDR1 and CDR2: DFQATT and SNEGSKA (reference sequence). The CDR3 region has the DNA TGCAGTGCTAGGTCGGGGGCGGGCAGGAACTATAATTCACCCCTCCACTTT. It specifies CSARSGAGRNYNSPLHF.

The gene calls are TRBV27 and TRBJ2-7; D perhaps matches TRBD2 (6 bases). Germline CDR1 MNHEY, CDR2 SMNVEV (reference sequence). V was trimmed by 3 bases and J by 4 bases, leaving 13 bases between them. This CDR3 has 14 amino acids. CDR3 DNA: TGTGCCAGCAGTTTCTCCGGGGGAGTGTACGAGCAGTACTTC. This sequence encodes CASSFSGGVYEQYF.

The V and J genes are TRBV19 and TRBJ2-1; D tentatively fits TRBD1 or TRBD2 (5 bases each). The CDR3 sequence is 13 residues long. Germline CDR1 is LNHDA and CDR2 is SQIVND (reference sequence). CDR3 nucleotide sequence: TGTGCGTGTGCCCGGGGCCGAGGGTATGAGCAGTTCTTC. Protein: CACARGRGYEQFF.

The sample holds many counts of this clonotype. The chain has TRBV12-3 or TRBV12-4 and TRBJ1-5; D is uncertain. The CDR3 covers 14 residues. Trimming stripped 4 bases from V and 4 bases from J, with 11 bases between. This CDR3 reads CASSSTGENQPQHF. The CDR3 nucleotides read TGTGCCAGCAGTTCGACCGGAGAAAATCAGCCCCAGCATTTT.

The genes are TRBV11-1 and TRBJ2-7; TRBD2 matches at 7 bases. V shed 3 bases, J shed 7 bases, and the junction held 15 bases outside the gene matches. Germline loops: CDR1 SGHAT, CDR2 FQDESV (reference sequence). The CDR3 spans 16 residues. CDR3 DNA: TGTGCCAGCAGCTTGCCTAGCGGAGGTTTTAGAGGGGAGCAGTACTTC. Translation: CASSLPSGGFRGEQYF. The complete variable domain, with remaining parts taken from reference TRBV11-1 and TRBJ2-7, reads EAEVAQSPRYKITEKSQAVAFWCDPISGHATLYWYRQILGQGPELLVQFQDESVVDDSQLPKDRFSAERLKGVDSTLKIQPAELGDSAMYLCASSLPSGGFRGEQYFGPGTRLTVT.

This clonotype occurred a few times. The chain carries TRBV10-3 and TRBJ2-7; D gene unclear. Germline V CDR1 and CDR2: ENHRY, SYGVKD. The CDR3 has 14 residues. V was shortened by 2 bases and J by 0 bases, with 8 bases between the two germline ends. The CDR3 nucleotides read TGTGCCATCAGTGAGATGGTGGCCTCCTACGAGCAGTACTTC. This sequence encodes CAISEMVASYEQYF.

V and J are TRBV6-1 and TRBJ2-7; the match to TRBD2 covers 11 bases. Trimming cost V 4 bases and J 5 bases; bases outside gene matches: 7. The CDR3 is 15 amino acids. Germline V gives CDR1 MNHNS, CDR2 SASEGT. The CDR3 bases are TGTGCCAGCAGTGCGGTAGCGGGGGGGCCTCACGAGCAGTACTTC. It specifies CASSAVAGGPHEQYF.

The V and J genes are TRBV9 and TRBJ1-4; D gene ambiguous. The CDR3 is made up of 14 amino acids. Germline V gene data show CDR1 as SGDLS and CDR2 as YYNGEE. V was clipped by 4 bases and J by 8 bases, with 15 bases between them. The CDR3 loop reads CASSPWPDEEKLFF. The CDR3 nucleotides read TGTGCCAGCAGCCCTTGGCCAGACGAGGAAAAACTGTTTTTT.

This clonotype was found many times. Here the CDR3 DNA reads TGTGCCAGCAGCCAAGCTCCAGGGTCACGAAATGAAAAACTGTTTTTT. It encodes CASSQAPGSRNEKLFF. V usage is TRBV4-2 and J usage is TRBJ1-4, with TRBD1 as a possible D gene (5 bases). The CDR3 runs 16 residues. V lost 1 base and J lost 5, with 14 bases in between. Germline CDR1 and CDR2: LGHNA and YNFKEQ.

This clonotype was seen a handful of times. Here the CDR3 reads CSAGARAFF. The CDR3 DNA is TGCAGTGCGGGGGCCCGGGCTTTCTTT. The rearrangement uses TRBV20-1 and TRBJ1-1, with D possibly being TRBD1 (6 bases). Trimming took 6 bases from V and 11 from J, leaving 10 bases between them. This CDR3 region has 9 residues. The germline V gene encodes CDR1 DFQATT and CDR2 SNEGSKA (reference sequence).

This clonotype was found a few times. The chain carries TRBV2 and TRBJ1-5; no reliable D call. Trimming removed 3 bases at V and 3 bases at J, with 6 bases between. The length of the CDR3 is 13 residues. Germline lookup yields CDR1 SNHLY and CDR2 FYNNEI. The CDR3 reads CASSDTLNQPQHF. The DNA for the CDR3 is TGTGCCAGCAGTGATACTCTCAATCAGCCCCAGCATTTT.

This clonotype was seen many times. The CDR3 DNA reads TGTGCCAGCAGTTACAGTGTCCAAACTAACTATGGCTACACCTTC. It is translated as CASSYSVQTNYGYTF. This chain links TRBV6-5 with TRBJ1-2; D is undetermined. The length of the CDR3 is 15 residues. Germline loops: CDR1 MNHEY, CDR2 SVGAGI. Trimming removed 2 bases from V and 0 bases from J, with 10 bases in between.

This clonotype was observed many times. This chain uses TRBV7-8 with TRBJ2-2; D perhaps matches TRBD2 (6 bases). The ends were cut back, 4 bases at V and 6 bases at J, with 15 bases in the middle. The CDR3 covers 15 residues. Per the germline V gene, CDR1 is SGHVS and CDR2 is FQNEAQ. Written as DNA, the CDR3 is TGTGCCAGCAGCTCATTCCGCCCGGGAGCCGGGGAGCTGTTTTTT. Translated, it gives CASSSFRPGAGELFF.